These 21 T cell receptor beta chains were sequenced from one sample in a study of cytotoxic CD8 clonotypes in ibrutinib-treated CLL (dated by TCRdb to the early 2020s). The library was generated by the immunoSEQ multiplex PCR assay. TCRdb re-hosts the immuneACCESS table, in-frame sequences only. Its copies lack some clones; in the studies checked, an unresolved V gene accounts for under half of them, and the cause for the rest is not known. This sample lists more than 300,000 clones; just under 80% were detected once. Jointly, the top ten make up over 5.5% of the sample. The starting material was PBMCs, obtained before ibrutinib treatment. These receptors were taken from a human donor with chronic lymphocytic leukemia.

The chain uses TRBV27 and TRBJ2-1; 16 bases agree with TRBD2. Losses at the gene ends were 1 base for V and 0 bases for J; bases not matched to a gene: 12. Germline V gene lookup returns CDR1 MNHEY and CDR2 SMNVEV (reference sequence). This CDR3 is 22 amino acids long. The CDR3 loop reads CASSLYLRAGLAGGSSYNEQFF. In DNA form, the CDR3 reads TGTGCCAGCAGTTTATACTTAAGAGCGGGACTAGCGGGAGGGAGCTCCTACAATGAGCAGTTCTTC.

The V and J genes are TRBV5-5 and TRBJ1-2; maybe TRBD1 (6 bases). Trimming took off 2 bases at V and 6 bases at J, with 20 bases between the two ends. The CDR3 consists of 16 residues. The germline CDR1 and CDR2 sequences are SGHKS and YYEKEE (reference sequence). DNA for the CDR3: TGTGCCAGCAGCTTAACGACAAGGACAGTTAGAGATGGCTACACCTTC. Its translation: CASSLTTRTVRDGYTF.

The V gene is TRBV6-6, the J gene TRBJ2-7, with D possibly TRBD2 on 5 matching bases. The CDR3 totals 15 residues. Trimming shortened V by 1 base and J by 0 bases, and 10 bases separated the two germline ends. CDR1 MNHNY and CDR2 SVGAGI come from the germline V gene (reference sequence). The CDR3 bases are TGTGCCAGCAGTTACTTTCTGGGGAGCTCCTACGAGCAGTACTTC. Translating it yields CASSYFLGSSYEQYF.

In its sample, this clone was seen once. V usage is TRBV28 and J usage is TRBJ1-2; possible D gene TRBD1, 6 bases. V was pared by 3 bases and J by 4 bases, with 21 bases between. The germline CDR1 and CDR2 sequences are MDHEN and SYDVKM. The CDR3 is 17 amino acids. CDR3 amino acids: CASSFISPGQISYGYTF. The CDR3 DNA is TGTGCCAGCAGTTTCATTTCTCCAGGACAGATTTCCTATGGCTACACCTTC.

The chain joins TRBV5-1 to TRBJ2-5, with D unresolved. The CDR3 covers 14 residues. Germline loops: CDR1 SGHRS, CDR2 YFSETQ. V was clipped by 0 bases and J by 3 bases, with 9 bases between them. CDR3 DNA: TGCGCCAGCAGCTTGGAAGCCCTAGAAGAGACCCAGTACTTC. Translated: CASSLEALEETQYF.

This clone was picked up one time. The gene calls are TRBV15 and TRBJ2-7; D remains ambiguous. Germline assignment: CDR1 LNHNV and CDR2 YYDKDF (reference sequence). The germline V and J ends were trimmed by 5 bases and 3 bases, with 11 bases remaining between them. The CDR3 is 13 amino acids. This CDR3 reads CATSAQADYEQYF. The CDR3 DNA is TGTGCCACCAGCGCCCAGGCCGACTACGAGCAGTACTTC. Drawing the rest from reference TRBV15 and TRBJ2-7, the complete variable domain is DAMVIQNPRYQVTQFGKPVTLSCSQTLNHNVMYWYQQKSSQAPKLLFHYYDKDFNNEADTPDNFQSRRPNTSFCFLDIRSPGLGDTAMYLCATSAQADYEQYFGPGTRLTVT.

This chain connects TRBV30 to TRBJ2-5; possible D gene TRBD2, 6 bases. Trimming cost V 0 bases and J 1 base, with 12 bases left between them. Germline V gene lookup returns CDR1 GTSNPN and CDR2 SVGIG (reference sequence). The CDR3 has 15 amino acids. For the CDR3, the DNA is TGTGCCTGGAGTGTATGGGCGGGGTTCCAAGAGACCCAGTACTTC. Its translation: CAWSVWAGFQETQYF.

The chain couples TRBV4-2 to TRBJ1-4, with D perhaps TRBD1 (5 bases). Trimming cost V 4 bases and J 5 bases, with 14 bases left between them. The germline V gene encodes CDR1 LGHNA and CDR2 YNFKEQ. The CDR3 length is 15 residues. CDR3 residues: CASSPDKARNEKLFF. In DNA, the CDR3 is TGTGCCAGCAGCCCGGACAAGGCGAGAAATGAAAAACTGTTTTTT.

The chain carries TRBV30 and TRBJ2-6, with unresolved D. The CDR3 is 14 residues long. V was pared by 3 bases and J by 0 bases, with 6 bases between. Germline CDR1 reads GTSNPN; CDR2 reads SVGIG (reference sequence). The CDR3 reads CAWRGPSGANVLTF. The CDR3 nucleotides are TGTGCCTGGAGAGGCCCCTCTGGGGCCAACGTCCTGACTTTC. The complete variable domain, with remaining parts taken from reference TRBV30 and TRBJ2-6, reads SQTIHQWPATLVQPVGSPLSLECTVEGTSNPNLYWYRQAAGRGLQLLFYSVGIGQISSEVPQNLSASRPQDRQFILSSKKLLLSDSGFYLCAWRGPSGANVLTFGAGSRLTVL.

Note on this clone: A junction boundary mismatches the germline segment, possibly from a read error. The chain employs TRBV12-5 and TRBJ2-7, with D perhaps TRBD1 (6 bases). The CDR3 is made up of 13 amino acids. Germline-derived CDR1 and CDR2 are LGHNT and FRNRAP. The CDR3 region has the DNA TGCCCTCACCCAGGGGTCCACCTCTACGAGCAGTACTTC. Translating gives CPHPGVHLYEQYF.

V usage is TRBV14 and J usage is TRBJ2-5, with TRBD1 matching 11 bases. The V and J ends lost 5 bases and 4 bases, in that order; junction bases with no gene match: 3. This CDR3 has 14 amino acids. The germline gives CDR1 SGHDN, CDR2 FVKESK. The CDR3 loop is CASSSGTGGETQYF. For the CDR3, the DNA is TGTGCCAGCAGCTCCGGGACAGGGGGAGAGACCCAGTACTTC.

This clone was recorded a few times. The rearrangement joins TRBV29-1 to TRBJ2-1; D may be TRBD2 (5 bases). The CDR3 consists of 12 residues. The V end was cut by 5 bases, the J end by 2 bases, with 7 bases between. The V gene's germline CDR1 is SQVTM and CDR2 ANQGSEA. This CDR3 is CSVSGTYNEQFF. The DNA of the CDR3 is TGCAGCGTTTCGGGAACCTACAATGAGCAGTTCTTC.

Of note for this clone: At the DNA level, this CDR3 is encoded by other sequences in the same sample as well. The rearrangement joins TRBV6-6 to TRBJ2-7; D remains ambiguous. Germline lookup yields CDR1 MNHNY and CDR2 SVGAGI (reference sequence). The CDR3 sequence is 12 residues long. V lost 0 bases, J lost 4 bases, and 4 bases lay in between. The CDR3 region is CASSYSSYEQYF. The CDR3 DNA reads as TGTGCCAGCAGTTACTCAAGTTACGAGCAGTACTTC.

Here the CDR3 DNA reads TGTGCCAGCAGCCCAAGAGGAGGGAGGTCAAACAATGAGCAGTTCTTC. Encoded protein: CASSPRGGRSNNEQFF. This sequence joins TRBV7-8 and TRBJ2-1; D perhaps matches TRBD2 (6 bases). In germline, CDR1 is SGHVS, CDR2 FQNEAQ. This CDR3 comprises 16 residues. V lost 5 bases and J lost 5, with 19 bases in between.

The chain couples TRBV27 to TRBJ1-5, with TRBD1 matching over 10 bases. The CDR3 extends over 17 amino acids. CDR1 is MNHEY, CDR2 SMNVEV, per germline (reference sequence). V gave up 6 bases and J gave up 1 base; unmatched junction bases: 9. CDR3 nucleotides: TGTGCCAGCAGCCCTGACAGGGGGCATAGCAGCAATCAGCCCCAGCATTTT. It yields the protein CASSPDRGHSSNQPQHF.

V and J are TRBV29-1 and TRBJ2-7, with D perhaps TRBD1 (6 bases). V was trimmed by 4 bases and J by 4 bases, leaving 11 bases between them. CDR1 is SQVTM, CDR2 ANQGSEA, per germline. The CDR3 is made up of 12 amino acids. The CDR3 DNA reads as TGCAGCGTTGTCAGGGGCGGTTACGAGCAGTACTTC. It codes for CSVVRGGYEQYF.

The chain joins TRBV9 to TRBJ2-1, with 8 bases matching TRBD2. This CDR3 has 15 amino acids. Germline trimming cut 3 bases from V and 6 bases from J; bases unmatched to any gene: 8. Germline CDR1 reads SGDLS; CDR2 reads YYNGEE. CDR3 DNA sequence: TGTGCCAGCAGCGACGGACTAGCCAGGGTCAATGAGCAGTTCTTC. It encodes CASSDGLARVNEQFF.

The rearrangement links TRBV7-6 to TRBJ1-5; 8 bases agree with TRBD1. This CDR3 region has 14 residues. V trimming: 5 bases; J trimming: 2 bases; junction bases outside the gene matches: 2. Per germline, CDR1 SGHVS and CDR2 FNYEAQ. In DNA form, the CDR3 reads TGTGCCAGCAGCCCGGACAGGGGCAATCAGCCCCAGCATTTT. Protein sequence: CASSPDRGNQPQHF.

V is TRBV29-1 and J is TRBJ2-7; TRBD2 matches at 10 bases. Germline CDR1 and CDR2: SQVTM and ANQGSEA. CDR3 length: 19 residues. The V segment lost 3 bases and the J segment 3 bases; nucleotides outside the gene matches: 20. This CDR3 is CSVEDRGGLAAPGDYEQYF. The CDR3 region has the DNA TGCAGCGTTGAGGATAGGGGCGGACTAGCGGCTCCAGGGGACTACGAGCAGTACTTC.

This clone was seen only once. CDR3 sequence (DNA): TGCGCCAGCAGCCCGGACAGGGGGCAGGGGGAGCAGTACTTC. As protein: CASSPDRGQGEQYF. The chain is built from TRBV4-3 and TRBJ2-7, with 11 bases identical to TRBD1. CDR1 is LGHNA and CDR2 is YSLEER in the germline V gene. The CDR3 length is 14 residues. With V trimmed by 4 bases and J by 7 bases, 6 bases remained unmatched.

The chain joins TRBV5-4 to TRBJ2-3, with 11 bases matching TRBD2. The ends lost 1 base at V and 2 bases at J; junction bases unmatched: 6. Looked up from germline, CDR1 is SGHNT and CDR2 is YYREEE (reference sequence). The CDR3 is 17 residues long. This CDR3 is CASSLKVAGGNTDTQYF. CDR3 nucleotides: TGTGCCAGCAGCTTGAAGGTAGCGGGAGGGAACACAGATACGCAGTATTTT.